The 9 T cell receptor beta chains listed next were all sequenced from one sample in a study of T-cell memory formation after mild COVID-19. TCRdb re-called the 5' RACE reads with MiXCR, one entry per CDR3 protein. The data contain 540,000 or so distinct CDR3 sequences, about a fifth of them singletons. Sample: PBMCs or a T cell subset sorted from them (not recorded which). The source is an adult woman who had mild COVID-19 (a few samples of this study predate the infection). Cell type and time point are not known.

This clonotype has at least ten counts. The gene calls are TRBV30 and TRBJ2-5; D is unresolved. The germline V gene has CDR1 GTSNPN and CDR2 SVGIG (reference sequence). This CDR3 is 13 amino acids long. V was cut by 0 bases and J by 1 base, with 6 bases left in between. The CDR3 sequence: CAWSVGIQETQYF. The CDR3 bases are TGTGCCTGGAGTGTGGGGATCCAAGAGACCCAGTACTTC.

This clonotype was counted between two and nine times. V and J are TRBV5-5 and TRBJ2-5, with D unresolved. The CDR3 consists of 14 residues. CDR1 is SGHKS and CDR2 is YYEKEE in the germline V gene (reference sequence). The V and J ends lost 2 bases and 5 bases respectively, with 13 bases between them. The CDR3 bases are TGTGCCAGCAGCTTCGGTAGGCCCTTGGAGACCCAGTACTTC. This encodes CASSFGRPLETQYF.

The CDR3: CASSSSGQTCHF. CDR3 coding DNA: TGTGCCAGCAGTTCGTCGGGACAAACGTGTCATTTT. The rearrangement joins TRBV28 to TRBJ1-5; weak D call: TRBD1 (6 bases). Germline V gene lookup returns CDR1 MDHEN and CDR2 SYDVKM. V was clipped by 4 bases and J by 16 bases, with 17 bases between them. The CDR3 extends over 12 amino acids.

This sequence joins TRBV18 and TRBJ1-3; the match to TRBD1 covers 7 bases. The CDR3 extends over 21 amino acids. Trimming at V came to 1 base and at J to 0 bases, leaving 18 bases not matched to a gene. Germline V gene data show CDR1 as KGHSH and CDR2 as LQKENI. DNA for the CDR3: TGTGCCAGCTCACCACGTTCGAGACAGGGACCCAGTGCAACCTCTGGAAACACCATATATTTT. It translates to CASSPRSRQGPSATSGNTIYF. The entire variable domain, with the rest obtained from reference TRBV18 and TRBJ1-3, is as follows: NAGVMQNPRHLVRRRGQEARLRCSPMKGHSHVYWYRQLPEEGLKFMVYLQKENIIDESGMPKERFSAEFPKEGPSILRIQQVVRGDSAAYFCASSPRSRQGPSATSGNTIYFGEGSWLTVV.

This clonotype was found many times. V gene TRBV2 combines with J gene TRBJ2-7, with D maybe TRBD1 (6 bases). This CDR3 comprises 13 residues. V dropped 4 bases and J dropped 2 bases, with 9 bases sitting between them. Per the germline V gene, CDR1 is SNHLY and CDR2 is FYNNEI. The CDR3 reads CASSGGGPYEQYF. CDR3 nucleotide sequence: TGTGCCAGCAGTGGAGGGGGACCCTACGAGCAGTACTTC.

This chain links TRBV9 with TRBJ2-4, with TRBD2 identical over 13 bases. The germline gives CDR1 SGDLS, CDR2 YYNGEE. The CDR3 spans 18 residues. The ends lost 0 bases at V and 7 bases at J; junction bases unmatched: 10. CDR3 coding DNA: TGTGCCAGCAGCGTAGACTTTCGGACTAGCGGGAGAGGGAACATTCAGTACTTC. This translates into CASSVDFRTSGRGNIQYF.

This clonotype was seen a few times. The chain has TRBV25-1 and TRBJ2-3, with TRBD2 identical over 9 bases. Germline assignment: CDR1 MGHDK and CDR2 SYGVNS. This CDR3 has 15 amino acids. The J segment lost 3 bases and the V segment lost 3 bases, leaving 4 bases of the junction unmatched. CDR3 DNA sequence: TGTGCCAGCAGTGAGGCGCGGGAGGGAACAGATACGCAGTATTTT. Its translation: CASSEAREGTDTQYF.

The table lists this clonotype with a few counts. Written as DNA, the CDR3 is TGCGCCAGCAGCTCGGAGACAGATACGCAGTATTTT. It yields the protein CASSSETDTQYF. This rearrangement joins TRBV5-1 to TRBJ2-3; no clear D. The CDR3 runs to 12 residues. Trimming removed 3 bases at V and 3 bases at J, with 5 bases between. Germline CDR1 is SGHRS and CDR2 is YFSETQ.

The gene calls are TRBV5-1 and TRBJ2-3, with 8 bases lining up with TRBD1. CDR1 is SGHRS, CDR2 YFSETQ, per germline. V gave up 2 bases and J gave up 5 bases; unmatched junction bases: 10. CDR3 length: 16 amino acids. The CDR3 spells CASSLVTGGRGDTQYF. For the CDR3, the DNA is TGCGCCAGCAGCTTAGTAACAGGGGGACGAGGAGATACGCAGTATTTT.